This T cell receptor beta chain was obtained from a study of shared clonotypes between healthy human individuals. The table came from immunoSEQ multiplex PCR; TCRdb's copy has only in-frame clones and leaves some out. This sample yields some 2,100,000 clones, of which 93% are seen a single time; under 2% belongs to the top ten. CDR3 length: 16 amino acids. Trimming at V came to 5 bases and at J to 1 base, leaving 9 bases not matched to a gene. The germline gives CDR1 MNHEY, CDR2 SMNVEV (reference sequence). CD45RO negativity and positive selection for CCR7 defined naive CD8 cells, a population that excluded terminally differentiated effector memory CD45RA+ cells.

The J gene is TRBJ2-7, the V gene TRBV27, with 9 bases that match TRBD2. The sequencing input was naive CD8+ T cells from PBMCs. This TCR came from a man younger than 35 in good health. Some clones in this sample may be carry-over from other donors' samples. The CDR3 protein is CASSPFGGRASYEQYF. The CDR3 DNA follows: TGTGCCAGCAGTCCGTTTGGCGGGAGGGCATCCTACGAGCAGTACTTC.